This T cell receptor (beta chain) is from a study of control samples from healthy donors and cancer patients. Sequencing used immunoSEQ multiplex PCR; TCRdb keeps in-frame clones, though not all of them. The sample shows about 34,000 clones, roughly nine tenths of them seen only once. In germline, CDR1 is SGHVS, CDR2 FQNEAQ. The CDR3 has 19 amino acids. The V segment lost 3 bases and the J segment 0 bases; nucleotides outside the gene matches: 8. The sequenced material came from PBMCs. The J gene is TRBJ2-1, the V gene TRBV7-8; 13 bases fit TRBD2. The receptor's source is a woman aged 40 to 49 with lung cancer. CDR3 protein: CASSLSGLAGVSSYNEQFF. The CDR3, as DNA: TGTGCCAGCAGCTTGTCCGGACTAGCGGGGGTTAGCTCCTACAATGAGCAGTTCTTC.